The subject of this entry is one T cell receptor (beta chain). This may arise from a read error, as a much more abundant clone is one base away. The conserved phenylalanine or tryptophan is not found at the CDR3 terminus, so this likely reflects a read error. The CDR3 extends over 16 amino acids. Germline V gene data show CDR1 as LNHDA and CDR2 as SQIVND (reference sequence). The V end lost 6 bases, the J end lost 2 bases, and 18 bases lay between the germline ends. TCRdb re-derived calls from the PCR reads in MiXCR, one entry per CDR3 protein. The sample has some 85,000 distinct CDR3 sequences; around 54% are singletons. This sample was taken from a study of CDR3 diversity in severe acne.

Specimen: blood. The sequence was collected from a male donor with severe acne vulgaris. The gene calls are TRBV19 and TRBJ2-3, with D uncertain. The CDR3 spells CASSLAVLSTTDTQYL. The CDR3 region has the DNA TGTGCCAGTAGCCTGGCCGTGCTGTCCACCACAGATACGCAGTATCTT.